This is a list of T cell receptor beta chains from one sample in a study of spatial heterogeneity in lung cancer. One entry per CDR3 protein results from TCRdb running MiXCR on the 5' RACE reads. Here the sample spans some 15,000 distinct CDR3 sequences, about 10% being singletons. The input for sequencing was PBMCs, taken at surgery. These receptors were obtained from a female donor with early-stage non-small cell lung cancer. Each CDR3 is given with its conserved first and last residue. D genes are given only for firm matches. Not every row has a clone size; where given, it reads once, few, many or a size class.

j_gene: TRBJ2-1; abundance: few; d_gene: TRBD1; v_gene: TRBV7-9; CDR3aa: CASSPQGGLPTYNEQFF; CDR3nt: TGTGCCAGCAGCCCACAGGGGGGACTTCCAACATACAATGAGCAGTTCTTC
j_gene: TRBJ2-2; abundance: many; d_gene: NA; v_gene: TRBV6-4; CDR3aa: CASSAIPGGGELFF; CDR3nt: TGTGCCAGCAGTGCCATCCCCGGAGGAGGGGAGCTGTTTTTT
j_gene: TRBJ2-2; abundance: few; d_gene: TRBD2; v_gene: TRBV14; CDR3aa: CASSRTSTNTGELFF; CDR3nt: TGTGCCAGCAGCCGGACTAGCACGAACACCGGGGAGCTGTTTTTT
j_gene: TRBJ2-3; abundance: many; d_gene: TRBD2; v_gene: TRBV10-3; CDR3aa: CAIRPSGGTDTQYF; CDR3nt: TGTGCCATCAGACCTAGCGGGGGCACAGATACGCAGTATTTT
j_gene: TRBJ2-6; abundance: many; d_gene: NA; v_gene: TRBV3-1; CDR3aa: CASSLQVSGANVLTF; CDR3nt: TGTGCCAGCAGCCTACAGGTCTCTGGGGCCAACGTCCTGACTTTC
j_gene: TRBJ2-1; abundance: NA; d_gene: NA; v_gene: TRBV20-1; CDR3aa: CSAGGISTGTLNNEQFF; CDR3nt: TGCAGTGCTGGGGGGATCTCCACCGGGACACTAAACAATGAGCAGTTCTTC
j_gene: TRBJ1-5; abundance: few; d_gene: NA; v_gene: TRBV20-1; CDR3aa: CSARAGGAGNQPQHF; CDR3nt: TGCAGTGCTAGGGCGGGGGGCGCTGGCAATCAGCCCCAGCATTTT
j_gene: TRBJ1-5; abundance: few; d_gene: TRBD1; v_gene: TRBV6-5; CDR3aa: CASSLDRAENQPQHF; CDR3nt: TGTGCCAGCAGTTTAGACAGGGCCGAGAATCAGCCCCAGCATTTT
j_gene: TRBJ1-4; abundance: many; d_gene: NA; v_gene: TRBV7-7; CDR3aa: CATTEKLFF; CDR3nt: TGTGCTACCACAGAAAAACTGTTTTTT
j_gene: TRBJ2-1; abundance: many; d_gene: NA; v_gene: TRBV18; CDR3aa: CASSPLLSNNEQFF; CDR3nt: TGTGCCAGCTCACCACTCCTCAGTAACAATGAGCAGTTCTTC
j_gene: TRBJ1-5; abundance: NA; d_gene: TRBD1; v_gene: TRBV18; CDR3aa: CASSPSGQGDGQPQHF; CDR3nt: TGTGCCAGCTCACCATCGGGACAGGGCGACGGTCAGCCCCAGCATTTT
j_gene: TRBJ1-2; abundance: medium-sized; d_gene: NA; v_gene: TRBV6-5; CDR3aa: CASSSGGEGYTF; CDR3nt: TGTGCCAGCAGTTCCGGCGGGGAGGGCTACACCTTC
j_gene: TRBJ1-2; abundance: medium-sized; d_gene: NA; v_gene: TRBV10-1; CDR3aa: CASSEFRDPYGYTF; CDR3nt: TGCGCCAGCAGTGAGTTCAGGGACCCCTATGGCTACACCTTC
j_gene: TRBJ2-1; abundance: few; d_gene: TRBD2; v_gene: TRBV10-3; CDR3aa: CATLQIAGVNEQFF; CDR3nt: TGTGCCACCTTGCAAATAGCGGGGGTAAATGAGCAGTTCTTC
j_gene: TRBJ2-7; abundance: many; d_gene: NA; v_gene: TRBV6-1; CDR3aa: CASSPLTTGNHEQYF; CDR3nt: TGTGCCAGCAGTCCCCTAACCACAGGGAACCACGAGCAGTACTTC
j_gene: TRBJ1-2; abundance: many; d_gene: NA; v_gene: TRBV3-1; CDR3aa: CASSQGPRGAYTF; CDR3nt: TGTGCCAGCAGCCAAGGGCCGAGGGGGGCCTACACCTTC
j_gene: TRBJ1-5; abundance: many; d_gene: TRBD1; v_gene: TRBV30; CDR3aa: CAWSPGQGNQPQHF; CDR3nt: TGTGCCTGGAGTCCGGGACAGGGAAATCAGCCCCAGCATTTT
j_gene: TRBJ1-1; abundance: many; d_gene: NA; v_gene: TRBV7-9; CDR3aa: CASSLPAAWTATEAFF; CDR3nt: TGTGCCAGCAGCTTACCCGCCGCCTGGACAGCTACTGAAGCTTTCTTT
j_gene: TRBJ2-7; abundance: medium-sized; d_gene: NA; v_gene: TRBV7-9; CDR3aa: CASSPWGYEQYF; CDR3nt: TGTGCCAGCAGCCCGTGGGGGTACGAGCAGTACTTC
j_gene: TRBJ2-5; abundance: NA; d_gene: NA; v_gene: TRBV20-1; CDR3aa: CSATVPSADQETQYF; CDR3nt: TGCAGTGCAACAGTCCCAAGCGCCGACCAAGAGACCCAGTACTTC
j_gene: TRBJ1-5; abundance: few; d_gene: NA; v_gene: TRBV28; CDR3aa: CASSQGGYSNQPQHF; CDR3nt: TGTGCCAGCAGTCAGGGCGGGTATAGCAATCAGCCCCAGCATTTT
j_gene: TRBJ2-2; abundance: many; d_gene: TRBD1; v_gene: TRBV6-5; CDR3aa: CASRSAGQVNTGELFF; CDR3nt: TGTGCCAGCAGAAGCGCGGGACAGGTGAACACCGGGGAGCTGTTTTTT
j_gene: TRBJ2-3; abundance: many; d_gene: TRBD1; v_gene: TRBV12-3/TRBV12-4; CDR3aa: CASSHGQGVGYAQYF; CDR3nt: TGTGCCAGCAGTCATGGACAGGGGGTCGGATACGCGCAGTATTTT
j_gene: TRBJ1-2; abundance: many; d_gene: NA; v_gene: TRBV6-6; CDR3aa: CASSNYGYTF; CDR3nt: TGTGCCAGCAGTAACTATGGCTACACCTTC
j_gene: TRBJ2-3; abundance: many; d_gene: TRBD2; v_gene: TRBV9; CDR3aa: CASSVKAGADTQYF; CDR3nt: TGTGCCAGCAGCGTAAAAGCGGGGGCAGATACGCAGTATTTT
j_gene: TRBJ1-2; abundance: NA; d_gene: NA; v_gene: TRBV27; CDR3aa: CASRWGINYGYTF; CDR3nt: TGTGCCAGCAGATGGGGGATTAACTATGGCTACACCTTC
j_gene: TRBJ2-5; abundance: many; d_gene: NA; v_gene: TRBV7-3; CDR3aa: CASSLGLSETQYF; CDR3nt: TGTGCCAGCAGCTTGGGGTTATCCGAGACCCAGTACTTC
j_gene: TRBJ2-7; abundance: many; d_gene: NA; v_gene: TRBV7-6; CDR3aa: CASSFEYEQYF; CDR3nt: TGTGCCAGCAGCTTCGAATACGAGCAGTACTTC
j_gene: TRBJ2-5; abundance: NA; d_gene: TRBD2; v_gene: TRBV20-1; CDR3aa: CSARDSSGGPYQETQYF; CDR3nt: TGCAGTGCTAGAGATTCCAGCGGGGGGCCTTACCAAGAGACCCAGTACTTC
j_gene: TRBJ2-3; abundance: NA; d_gene: NA; v_gene: TRBV28; CDR3aa: CASTLRGPGGLSTDTQYF; CDR3nt: TGTGCCAGCACCCTCCGGGGCCCGGGCGGCCTAAGCACAGATACGCAGTATTTT
j_gene: TRBJ2-3; abundance: many; d_gene: NA; v_gene: TRBV12-3/TRBV12-4; CDR3aa: CASSLRTRTDTQYF; CDR3nt: TGTGCCAGCAGTTTAAGGACCAGAACAGATACGCAGTATTTT
j_gene: TRBJ1-1; abundance: few; d_gene: NA; v_gene: TRBV2; CDR3aa: CASREHGIFEAFF; CDR3nt: TGTGCCAGCAGGGAACACGGGATATTCGAAGCTTTCTTT
j_gene: TRBJ1-2; abundance: many; d_gene: NA; v_gene: TRBV3-1; CDR3aa: CASSQIPSQGGYTF; CDR3nt: TGTGCCAGCAGCCAAATCCCGTCCCAGGGAGGCTACACCTTC
j_gene: TRBJ1-6; abundance: NA; d_gene: TRBD1; v_gene: TRBV9; CDR3aa: CASSDGTGWRSPLHF; CDR3nt: TGTGCCAGCAGCGACGGGACAGGGTGGCGTTCACCCCTCCACTTT
j_gene: TRBJ1-6; abundance: medium-sized; d_gene: TRBD1; v_gene: TRBV24-1; CDR3aa: CATRGQGGITPLHF; CDR3nt: TGTGCCACCAGAGGACAGGGGGGGATCACACCCCTCCACTTT
j_gene: TRBJ2-7; abundance: many; d_gene: TRBD1; v_gene: TRBV6-5; CDR3aa: CASSTLSGQGANEQYF; CDR3nt: TGTGCCAGCAGTACCCTATCAGGACAGGGGGCTAACGAGCAGTACTTC
j_gene: TRBJ1-3; abundance: NA; d_gene: NA; v_gene: TRBV11-2; CDR3aa: CASSRGRRIGNTIYF; CDR3nt: TGTGCCAGCAGCAGAGGGCGGAGGATTGGAAACACCATATATTTT
j_gene: TRBJ2-2; abundance: medium-sized; d_gene: NA; v_gene: TRBV29-1; CDR3aa: CSVEDRGETGELFF; CDR3nt: TGCAGCGTTGAAGATCGTGGAGAAACCGGGGAGCTGTTTTTT
j_gene: TRBJ2-5; abundance: few; d_gene: TRBD2; v_gene: TRBV5-8; CDR3aa: CASSLLAVETQYF; CDR3nt: TGTGCCAGCAGCTTACTAGCGGTCGAGACCCAGTACTTC
j_gene: TRBJ2-5; abundance: few; d_gene: TRBD2; v_gene: TRBV10-2; CDR3aa: CASSGLAGGGAQYF; CDR3nt: TGCGCCAGCAGTGGACTAGCGGGGGGTGGGGCCCAGTACTTC
j_gene: TRBJ2-1; abundance: many; d_gene: TRBD1; v_gene: TRBV5-8; CDR3aa: CASSATGTLSRWVGQFF; CDR3nt: TGTGCCAGCAGCGCGACAGGGACCCTGTCGCGTTGGGTCGGGCAGTTCTTC
j_gene: TRBJ2-6; abundance: medium-sized; d_gene: NA; v_gene: TRBV12-3/TRBV12-4; CDR3aa: CASSLAPGRRGRGANVLTF; CDR3nt: TGTGCCAGCAGTTTAGCACCGGGACGGAGGGGCCGGGGGGCCAACGTCCTGACTTTC
j_gene: TRBJ1-2; abundance: NA; d_gene: TRBD1; v_gene: TRBV11-2; CDR3aa: CASRGTGRDYGYTF; CDR3nt: TGTGCCAGCAGAGGGACAGGGAGGGACTATGGCTACACCTTC